This entry lists 31 T cell receptor beta chains sequenced from one sample in a study of blood T cells in healthy people across ages. Through a sample-barcoded 5' primer and a J-beta primer mix, a second PCR was run for roughly 7 to 11 cycles. TCRdb called the 5' RACE reads again in MiXCR, with one record for every CDR3 protein. This sample carries roughly 1.9 million distinct CDR3 sequences, approximately 39% of them seen once, and the ten largest clones take roughly 23%. The sample comprised blood. These receptors were obtained from a human donor in good health.

This clonotype was counted many times. V gene TRBV29-1 combines with J gene TRBJ1-2, with D perhaps TRBD1 (6 bases). The V end was cut by 7 bases, the J end by 6 bases, with 15 bases between. Germline assignment: CDR1 SQVTM and CDR2 ANQGSEA. The CDR3 is 12 amino acids. The CDR3 region has the DNA TGCAGCGCTACGCGGACAGAGGATGGCTACACCTTC. It is translated as CSATRTEDGYTF.

The chain uses TRBV2 and TRBJ2-7; possibly TRBD1 for D (5 bases). The germline V and J ends were trimmed by 5 bases and 2 bases, with 13 bases remaining between them. CDR1 and CDR2 from the germline V gene are SNHLY and FYNNEI. The CDR3 has 14 residues. CDR3 sequence: CASSQGRSAYEQYF. CDR3 DNA sequence: TGTGCCAGCAGTCAGGGAAGATCGGCCTACGAGCAGTACTTC.

This chain links TRBV4-1 with TRBJ2-1; D gene uncertain. The CDR3 contains 16 residues. The ends were cut back, 3 bases at V and 7 bases at J, with 19 bases in the middle. Germline V gene data show CDR1 as MGHRA and CDR2 as YSYEKL. CDR3 nucleotide sequence: TGCGCCAGCAGCCAGGAGACCTCCGCCCCTCCAAATGAGCAGTTCTTC. Encoded protein: CASSQETSAPPNEQFF.

A single count supports this clonotype. This chain joins TRBV6-2 or TRBV6-3 and TRBJ2-1; 10 positions agree with TRBD2. V gave up 11 bases and J gave up 7 bases; unmatched junction bases: 11. The CDR3 sequence is 14 residues long. Germline V gene sequence: CDR1 MNHEY, CDR2 SVGEGT. The CDR3 loop reads CAGIQAGGLNEQFF. Written as DNA, the CDR3 is TGTGCCGGCATTCAAGCGGGGGGGTTGAATGAGCAGTTCTTC.

Only a few counts were recorded for this clonotype. The chain carries TRBV28 and TRBJ2-1, with D possibly matching TRBD2 (5 bases). CDR1 is MDHEN and CDR2 is SYDVKM in the germline V gene. Trimming removed 0 bases at V and 8 bases at J, with 8 bases between. There are 13 residues in the CDR3. The CDR3 reads CASSLWRADEQFF. CDR3 nucleotides: TGTGCCAGCAGTTTATGGCGGGCGGATGAGCAGTTCTTC.

The chain is built from TRBV28 and TRBJ1-6, with D perhaps TRBD1 (5 bases). Germline lookup yields CDR1 MDHEN and CDR2 SYDVKM. V was trimmed by 3 bases and J by 12 bases, leaving 15 bases between them. This CDR3 is 14 amino acids long. DNA of the CDR3: TGTGCCAGCAGTTTTACTCCAAAGAGGGGACCCCTCCACTTT. Protein sequence: CASSFTPKRGPLHF.

This clonotype was recorded a few times. V is TRBV7-9 and J is TRBJ1-4; 7 bases are shared with TRBD1. This CDR3 is built from 18 residues. Germline lookup yields CDR1 SEHNR and CDR2 FQNEAQ (reference sequence). The ends lost 5 bases at V and 0 bases at J; junction bases unmatched: 12. The CDR3 DNA sequence: TGTGCCAGCAGCCTAGGGGGACAGATCTATGCAACTAATGAAAAACTGTTTTTT. Translating it yields CASSLGGQIYATNEKLFF.

The rearrangement links TRBV12-3 or TRBV12-4 to TRBJ1-2; D is unclear. The CDR3 has 14 amino acids. The V end was cut by 5 bases, the J end by 2 bases, with 12 bases between. The CDR3 protein is CASSPPILNYGYTF. In DNA, the CDR3 is TGTGCCAGCAGTCCCCCAATCCTCAACTATGGCTACACCTTC.

The rearrangement links TRBV10-3 to TRBJ2-3, with 8 bases aligning to TRBD1. The CDR3 spans 15 residues. Germline V CDR1 and CDR2: ENHRY, SYGVKD. Trimming at V came to 4 bases and at J to 2 bases, leaving 5 bases not matched to a gene. The CDR3 DNA reads TGTGCCATCAGTGTGACAGGGGAATTCACAGATACGCAGTATTTT. This encodes CAISVTGEFTDTQYF.

V and J are TRBV4-3 and TRBJ2-3; 8 nucleotides agree with TRBD1. Germline assignment: CDR1 LGHNA and CDR2 YSLEER. V lost 1 base, J lost 6 bases, and 12 bases stayed unmatched. The CDR3 length is 17 residues. The CDR3 DNA reads as TGCGCCAGCAGCCAAGTACCGGGACAGGTGACCACCGATACGCAGTATTTT. As protein: CASSQVPGQVTTDTQYF.

Of note for this clonotype: One end of the junction fails to match germline, which may point to a read error. J is TRBJ2-1 and V is TRBV6-5; 7 bases line up with TRBD2. The CDR3 is 16 amino acids. Germline CDR1 reads MNHEY; CDR2 reads SVGAGI. CDR3 nucleotides: TGCGCCAGCAGCTTAATGAGCGGGACCCCAGTAAATGAGCAGTTCTTC. This encodes CASSLMSGTPVNEQFF.

This clonotype was counted only a few times. The chain combines TRBV9 with TRBJ2-7; TRBD2 is a possible D gene (5 bases). V lost 2 bases and J lost 2, with 17 bases in between. The CDR3 is 16 amino acids. Looked up from germline, CDR1 is SGDLS and CDR2 is YYNGEE. CDR3 sequence: CASSVDSSRNPYEQYF. The CDR3 DNA sequence: TGTGCCAGCAGCGTGGACTCATCGAGGAATCCCTACGAGCAGTACTTC.

This chain connects TRBV4-1 to TRBJ2-1; 15 positions match TRBD2. The germline V gene has CDR1 MGHRA and CDR2 YSYEKL. This CDR3 contains 20 residues. J lost 0 bases, V lost 2 bases, and 8 bases had no gene match. CDR3 sequence: CASSQSGGTSGGSSYNEQFF. The DNA for the CDR3 is TGCGCCAGCAGCCAAAGTGGGGGGACTAGCGGGGGGAGCTCCTACAATGAGCAGTTCTTC.

This chain connects TRBV5-1 to TRBJ2-7; D gene unclear. CDR3 length equals 14 residues. Germline V gives CDR1 SGHRS, CDR2 YFSETQ. The germline V and J ends were trimmed by 3 bases and 0 bases, with 10 bases remaining between them. In DNA form, the CDR3 reads TGCGCCAGCAGCTCGCTCCAGCTCTCCTACGAGCAGTACTTC. This sequence encodes CASSSLQLSYEQYF.

The V call is TRBV7-2, the J call TRBJ2-3, with 9 bases aligning to TRBD1. Germline CDR1 reads SGHTA; CDR2 reads FQGNSA. V shed 6 bases and J 5 bases; nucleotides not matched to a gene: 9. This CDR3 contains 15 residues. The CDR3: CASRRPGQGRDTQYF. The CDR3 coding sequence is TGTGCCAGCAGACGCCCGGGACAGGGACGAGATACGCAGTATTTT.

The J gene is TRBJ2-3, the V gene TRBV4-3; D perhaps matches TRBD2 (7 bases). V shed 1 base and J shed 2 bases, with 13 bases lying between them. CDR1 is LGHNA and CDR2 is YSLEER in the germline V gene. This CDR3 has 16 amino acids. The CDR3 spells CASSQGRGPTTDTQYF. CDR3 DNA: TGCGCCAGCAGCCAAGGGCGGGGGCCTACCACAGATACGCAGTATTTT.

This clonotype was recorded at least ten times. The chain recombines TRBV28 with TRBJ2-7; no definite D call. This CDR3 is 12 amino acids long. CDR1 MDHEN and CDR2 SYDVKM come from the germline V gene. V lost 6 bases, J lost 0 bases, and 6 bases lay in between. The CDR3 DNA reads as TGTGCCAGCAGATTAAACTCCTACGAGCAGTACTTC. This sequence encodes CASRLNSYEQYF.

This sequence joins TRBV6-5 and TRBJ2-3, with TRBD1 matching over 8 bases. V shed 4 bases, J shed 8 bases, and the junction held 17 bases outside the gene matches. The CDR3 has 17 residues. Germline CDR1 and CDR2: MNHEY and SVGAGI. CDR3 residues: CASSSPSRQGRESTQYF. DNA of the CDR3: TGTGCCAGCAGTTCCCCGTCGCGACAGGGGAGAGAGTCTACGCAGTATTTT.

This clonotype has more than one count but fewer than ten. The chain uses TRBV7-2 and TRBJ2-3; 11 bases line up with TRBD2. The J segment lost 4 bases and the V segment lost 7 bases, leaving 4 bases of the junction unmatched. Per the germline V gene, CDR1 is SGHTA and CDR2 is FQGNSA. This CDR3 has 14 residues. Here the CDR3 DNA reads TGTGCCAGCAAACTAGCGGGGGTGTCAGATACGCAGTATTTT. As protein: CASKLAGVSDTQYF.

This clonotype was observed a handful of times. The chain combines TRBV28 with TRBJ1-5; D gene unclear. The germline gives CDR1 MDHEN, CDR2 SYDVKM. V lost 2 bases and J lost 7, with 9 bases in between. The CDR3 has 13 residues. The CDR3 sequence is CASSLGVLQPQHF. In nucleotides, the CDR3 is TGTGCCAGCAGTTTAGGCGTTTTGCAGCCCCAGCATTTT.

The CDR3 is CASSADSDQPQHF. CDR3 coding DNA: TGTGCCAGCAGCGCGGACAGCGATCAGCCCCAGCATTTT. This chain connects TRBV5-5 to TRBJ1-5; TRBD1 is a possible D gene (6 bases). V lost 4 bases and J 5 bases, leaving 10 bases between the germline ends. The CDR3 has 13 residues. CDR1 is SGHKS, CDR2 YYEKEE, per germline (reference sequence).

This chain connects TRBV24-1 to TRBJ2-4; D is unclear. TRBJ2-7 matches the DNA end more closely, so the J call is doubtful. Germline CDR1 and CDR2: KGHDR and SFDVKD. CDR3 length: 12 amino acids. This chain's CDR3 is CATSDLHNEQYF. The CDR3 nucleotides are TGTGCCACCAGTGATTTGCATAACGAGCAGTACTTC.

The DNA for the CDR3 is TGCGCCAGCAGCCACGGAGAGGTAGATACGCAGTATTTT. This codes for CASSHGEVDTQYF. The rearrangement joins TRBV4-3 to TRBJ2-3; no firm D call. Trimming took off 3 bases at V and 5 bases at J, with 9 bases between the two ends. Germline V CDR1 and CDR2: LGHNA, YSLEER. This CDR3 has 13 amino acids.

The chain couples TRBV28 to TRBJ2-7, with a tentative D call TRBD2 (5 bases). The CDR3 has 15 amino acids. Trimming removed 5 bases at V and 4 bases at J, with 18 bases between. Germline-derived CDR1 and CDR2 are MDHEN and SYDVKM. The CDR3 here is CASSPPLGRGYEQYF. In DNA, the CDR3 is TGTGCCAGCAGTCCACCACTCGGACGGGGTTACGAGCAGTACTTC.

V gene TRBV6-2 or TRBV6-3 combines with J gene TRBJ2-4, with TRBD2 matching 9 bases. The better agreement between TRBJ2-5 and the DNA end casts doubt on the J call. The length of the CDR3 is 15 residues. From germline, CDR1 is MNHEY and CDR2 SVGEGT. The CDR3 DNA is TGTGCCAGCAGTGCCCGGAGCGGGAGGACGGGGACCCAGTACTTC. It codes for CASSARSGRTGTQYF.

The chain is built from TRBV5-5 and TRBJ1-2; 7 positions agree with TRBD1. There are 13 residues in the CDR3. Unmatched junction bases numbered 9, after V lost 2 bases and J lost 11 bases. Germline V gene sequence: CDR1 SGHKS, CDR2 YYEKEE (reference sequence). The CDR3 sequence: CASSFPSGQEYTF. CDR3 bases: TGTGCCAGCAGCTTTCCCTCTGGACAGGAGTACACCTTC.

This sequence joins TRBV7-2 and TRBJ1-1; 7 nucleotides line up with TRBD1. The CDR3 is 13 residues long. Per germline, CDR1 SGHTA and CDR2 FQGNSA. J lost 11 bases, V lost 1 base, and 7 bases had no gene match. The CDR3, as DNA: TGTGCCAGCAGCTTAGAGGACAGGACCCAGGCTTTCTTT. It translates to CASSLEDRTQAFF.

In its sample, this clonotype was seen a few times. V usage is TRBV29-1 and J usage is TRBJ2-3; D gene uncertain. This CDR3 is 13 amino acids long. CDR1 is SQVTM and CDR2 is ANQGSEA in the germline V gene. V dropped 2 bases and J dropped 6 bases, with 12 bases sitting between them. In DNA, the CDR3 is TGCAGCGTTGAACCCAGTTGGCCCGATACGCAGTATTTT. Its protein product is CSVEPSWPDTQYF.

In its sample, this clonotype was seen a few times. The chain links TRBV3-1 to TRBJ2-1, with 8 bases identical to TRBD2. This CDR3 is built from 13 residues. Germline CDR1 is LGHDT and CDR2 is YNNKEL (reference sequence). V lost 1 base to trimming and J lost 15 bases; unmatched junction nucleotides: 8. The CDR3 sequence: CASSQVPAGVAFF. The CDR3 DNA sequence: TGTGCCAGCAGCCAAGTCCCAGCGGGGGTAGCGTTCTTC.

V and J are TRBV20-1 and TRBJ2-1; D possibly corresponds to TRBD1 (5 bases). CDR1 DFQATT and CDR2 SNEGSKA come from the germline V gene (reference sequence). Trimming stripped 0 bases from V and 7 bases from J, with 19 bases between. The CDR3 totals 16 residues. The CDR3 here is CSARDYATVFHNEQFF. As DNA, the CDR3 is TGCAGTGCTAGAGATTATGCGACAGTATTTCATAATGAGCAGTTCTTC.

The chain combines TRBV5-3 with TRBJ2-3, with 9 bases aligning to TRBD2. TRBV5-3 is assigned to the ORF class and has an uncertain function. This CDR3 region has 15 residues. The V segment lost 5 bases and the J segment 3 bases; nucleotides outside the gene matches: 7. As DNA, the CDR3 is TGTGCCAGAAGACCCGGGACTAGCAAAACAGATACGCAGTATTTT. It codes for CARRPGTSKTDTQYF.